Listed below are T cell receptor beta chains from one sample, sequenced in a study of T cells in localized non-small cell lung cancer. Clones were read by immunoSEQ multiplex PCR, and TCRdb kept only the in-frame ones, dropping some. Of 60,000 or so clones listed, 81% are singletons. Sequencing was performed on PBMCs, taken before any cancer treatment. Source of these receptors: a man between 40 and 70 years old with stage II lung adenocarcinoma. The CDR3 runs from the conserved cysteine through the conserved F or W. Fields, in order: V gene, J gene, clone size, D gene, CDR3 protein, CDR3 DNA. D genes are given only for firm matches. Rows may omit the clone size; those that give it use once, few, many or a size class.

TRBV7-2	TRBJ2-7	-	TRBD2	CASSLGGGAYEQYF	TGTGCCAGCAGCCTCGGGGGAGGGGCCTACGAGCAGTACTTC
TRBV5-4	TRBJ2-7	-	-	CASSNQKEGLKEQYF	TGTGCCAGCAGCAACCAAAAGGAGGGGCTCAAAGAGCAGTACTTC
TRBV6-5	TRBJ2-7	-	TRBD1	CASRRTGPYEQYF	TGTGCCAGCAGGCGGACAGGACCCTACGAGCAGTACTTC
TRBV30	TRBJ1-5	-	-	CAWRGAGGNQPQHF	TGTGCCTGGCGTGGAGCAGGGGGCAATCAGCCCCAGCATTTT
TRBV11-3	TRBJ2-1	-	TRBD2	CASSLAGGPYHEQFF	TGTGCCAGCAGCTTAGCGGGAGGCCCATACCATGAGCAGTTCTTC
TRBV18	TRBJ2-7	-	-	CASSPPLGALGEQYF	TGTGCCAGCTCACCACCCCTGGGGGCCCTTGGGGAGCAGTACTTC
TRBV6-6	TRBJ1-1	-	-	CASSYSRNTEAFF	TGTGCCAGCAGTTACTCGAGGAACACTGAAGCTTTCTTT
TRBV5-8	TRBJ1-1	-	-	CASSKGWGDTEAFF	TGTGCCAGCAGCAAGGGGTGGGGGGACACTGAAGCTTTCTTT
TRBV4-2	TRBJ2-1	-	-	CASSPRVRAYNEQFF	TGTGCCAGCAGCCCCCGAGTCAGGGCTTACAATGAGCAGTTCTTC
TRBV5-1	TRBJ2-2	-	-	CASSLAGVDTGELFF	TGCGCCAGCAGCTTGGCTGGGGTCGACACCGGGGAGCTGTTTTTT
TRBV29-1	TRBJ1-1	-	-	CSAEVNTEAFF	TGCAGCGCTGAGGTAAACACTGAAGCTTTCTTT
TRBV30	TRBJ2-6	-	-	CAWSAGAGANVLTF	TGTGCCTGGAGTGCAGGGGCTGGGGCCAACGTCCTGACTTTC
TRBV2	TRBJ1-4	-	-	CASQREFNEKLFF	TGTGCCAGCCAACGGGAGTTCAATGAAAAACTGTTTTTT
TRBV11-3	TRBJ2-2	once	TRBD1	CASSGLTGDGELFF	TGTGCCAGCAGCGGGCTGACAGGGGACGGGGAGCTGTTTTTT
TRBV29-1	TRBJ2-1	-	TRBD1	CSVEDPLGQGLENEQFF	TGCAGCGTTGAAGATCCGTTAGGACAGGGTCTAGAGAATGAGCAGTTCTTC
TRBV25-1	TRBJ2-3	-	-	CASSGGGTDTQYF	TGTGCCAGCAGTGGAGGAGGGACAGATACGCAGTATTTT
TRBV9	TRBJ2-3	-	TRBD2	CARFSMREGDTQYF	TGTGCCCGGTTCTCCATGCGGGAGGGAGATACGCAGTATTTT
TRBV5-6	TRBJ1-2	-	-	CASSLGTVLNYGYTF	TGTGCCAGCAGCTTGGGGACAGTTCTCAACTATGGCTACACCTTC
TRBV29-1	TRBJ1-2	-	-	CSVVTPPGNYGYTF	TGCAGCGTTGTAACTCCCCCCGGCAACTATGGCTACACCTTC
TRBV19	TRBJ2-5	once	-	CASSPGTVETQYF	TGTGCCAGTAGTCCGGGGACGGTAGAGACCCAGTACTTC
TRBV5-6	TRBJ2-1	-	-	CASSFLAPSSYNEQFF	TGTGCCAGCAGCTTTCTAGCTCCGAGCTCCTACAATGAGCAGTTCTTC
TRBV15	TRBJ1-1	-	-	CATSTNPDTEAFF	TGTGCCACCAGCACCAACCCGGACACTGAAGCTTTCTTT
TRBV30	TRBJ1-2	-	-	CAWSFQGSNYGYTF	TGTGCCTGGAGTTTTCAGGGCTCCAACTATGGCTACACCTTC
TRBV9	TRBJ2-2	-	TRBD1	CASSSPGTGGLANTGELFF	TGTGCCAGCAGCTCTCCAGGGACAGGGGGCCTCGCGAACACCGGGGAGCTGTTTTTT
TRBV20-1	TRBJ2-5	-	-	CSAREGDNQYF	TGCAGTGCTAGAGAGGGCGATAACCAGTACTTC
TRBV5-1	TRBJ2-1	once	-	CASSPLSLGDEQFF	TGCGCCAGCAGCCCCCTATCCCTTGGCGATGAGCAGTTCTTC
TRBV6-5	TRBJ2-5	-	TRBD2	CASTLSAGGETQYF	TGTGCCAGCACCCTCTCCGCGGGGGGAGAGACCCAGTACTTC
TRBV7-2	TRBJ1-2	-	-	CASSRDLYGYTF	TGTGCCAGCAGCCGGGACCTATATGGCTACACCTTC
TRBV6-1	TRBJ2-2	-	TRBD1	CASSEAKGTGFTGELFF	TGTGCCAGCAGTGAAGCGAAAGGGACAGGGTTCACCGGGGAGCTGTTTTTT
TRBV6-5	TRBJ1-1	few	-	CASSDWTGATEAFF	TGTGCCAGCAGTGACTGGACCGGGGCCACTGAAGCTTTCTTT
TRBV18	TRBJ1-1	-	-	CASSPAGDSAEAFF	TGTGCCAGCTCACCAGCAGGGGATAGCGCTGAAGCTTTCTTT
TRBV21-1	TRBJ2-3	-	-	CASSKATRTSAFTDTQYF	TGTGCCAGCAGCAAAGCTACGAGGACTAGCGCATTCACAGATACGCAGTATTTT
TRBV4-1	TRBJ2-1	-	TRBD2	CASSLGLAGGVAYNEQFF	TGCGCCAGCAGCCTGGGACTAGCGGGAGGGGTCGCCTACAATGAGCAGTTCTTC
TRBV10-1	TRBJ1-1	-	-	CASSAGTNTEAFF	TGCGCCAGCAGTGCAGGGACCAACACTGAAGCTTTCTTT
TRBV5-1	TRBJ1-1	-	-	CASSLGSMNTEAFF	TGCGCCAGCAGCTTAGGGAGTATGAACACTGAAGCTTTCTTT
TRBV5-1	TRBJ2-4	-	-	CASSFGGMGIQYF	TGCGCCAGCAGCTTCGGGGGCATGGGCATTCAGTACTTC
TRBV18	TRBJ2-3	-	TRBD1	CASSLRQGGTDTQYF	TGTGCCAGCTCGCTGCGACAGGGTGGCACAGATACGCAGTATTTT
TRBV5-1	TRBJ1-1	few	-	CASSSAGGASDLNTEAFF	TGCGCCAGCAGCTCGGCTGGGGGGGCCTCCGATTTGAACACTGAAGCTTTCTTT
TRBV15	TRBJ2-1	few	-	CATSRYQGSTGSYNEQFF	TGTGCCACCAGCAGATATCAAGGATCGACAGGATCCTACAATGAGCAGTTCTTC
TRBV7-9	TRBJ2-3	-	TRBD1	CASSSGQGGTDTQYF	TGTGCCAGCAGCTCAGGACAGGGCGGAACAGATACGCAGTATTTT